Listed here are 7 T cell receptor beta chains from one sample, sequenced in a study of blood T cell repertoires in COVID-19. The table came from immunoSEQ multiplex PCR; TCRdb's copy has only in-frame clones and leaves some out. The sample has 70,000 or so clones, approximately 80% seen once; the top ten hold 9.5% to 15%. The sample was peripheral blood. Receptor source: a man aged 50-59 years with COVID-19, enrolled during active disease.

Notes on this clone: Other DNA sequences within the sample encode an identical CDR3. The chain uses TRBV7-2 and TRBJ1-5, with D perhaps TRBD1 (6 bases). Deletions cut 6 bases from V and 4 bases from J, with 19 bases between. The germline gives CDR1 SGHTA, CDR2 FQGNSA. This CDR3 has 16 residues. DNA of the CDR3: TGTGCCAGCAGTCCCAGGGGTGGGAGCTCAAATCAGCCCCAGCATTTT. This encodes CASSPRGGSSNQPQHF.

V usage is TRBV9 and J usage is TRBJ2-7, with D tentatively TRBD1 (6 bases). The CDR3 is 14 residues long. Germline loops: CDR1 SGDLS, CDR2 YYNGEE. The V end was cut by 3 bases, the J end by 0 bases, with 10 bases between. In nucleotides, the CDR3 is TGTGCCAGCAGCGCCGGACAGAGCTCCTACGAGCAGTACTTC. Translated, it gives CASSAGQSSYEQYF. Complete variable domain (other parts from reference TRBV9 and TRBJ2-7): DSGVTQTPKHLITATGQRVTLRCSPRSGDLSVYWYQQSLDQGLQFLIQYYNGEERAKGNILERFSAQQFPDLHSELNLSSLELGDSALYFCASSAGQSSYEQYFGPGTRLTVT.

V and J are TRBV24-1 and TRBJ1-1; no definite D call. This CDR3 spans 13 amino acids. CDR1 is KGHDR, CDR2 SFDVKD, per germline. Between the trimmed V and J ends, which lost 4 bases and 0 bases, there was a span of 5 bases. Here the CDR3 reads CATSDQMNTEAFF. In nucleotides, the CDR3 is TGTGCCACCAGTGACCAAATGAACACTGAAGCTTTCTTT.

The rearrangement uses TRBV6-5 and TRBJ1-3, with D tentatively TRBD1 (6 bases). The CDR3 is 15 residues long. Germline CDR1 and CDR2: MNHEY and SVGAGI. The V end was cut by 2 bases, the J end by 4 bases, with 12 bases between. The CDR3 loop is CASSYRQEAGNTIYF. The CDR3 bases are TGTGCCAGCAGTTACCGACAGGAGGCGGGAAACACCATATATTTT.

This clone has a single count. The rearrangement links TRBV28 to TRBJ2-7; weak D call: TRBD2 (5 bases). The CDR3 runs 15 residues. The V gene's germline CDR1 is MDHEN and CDR2 SYDVKM. V lost 7 bases, J lost 0 bases, and 16 bases lay in between. The CDR3, as DNA: TGTGCCAGCACCCCTCCGAGTCGGGACTCCTACGAGCAGTACTTC. This sequence encodes CASTPPSRDSYEQYF.

The V call is TRBV5-1, the J call TRBJ2-1, with D maybe TRBD2 (5 bases). Trimming left V 0 bases short and J 10 bases short, with 20 bases between. The CDR3 covers 16 residues. Germline loops: CDR1 SGHRS, CDR2 YFSETQ. The CDR3 sequence is CASSLGASGVSSEQFF. CDR3 nucleotide sequence: TGCGCCAGCAGCTTGGGTGCCAGCGGCGTCTCTTCGGAGCAGTTCTTC.

The rearrangement joins TRBV11-2 to TRBJ1-6; D is ambiguous. Per germline, CDR1 SGHAT and CDR2 FQNNGV. CDR3 length: 13 amino acids. V lost 0 bases and J 11 bases, leaving 8 bases between the germline ends. Here the CDR3 DNA reads TGTGCCAGCAGCTTAGAAGTTACTACACCCCTCCACTTT. This gives the protein CASSLEVTTPLHF.